This is a list of T cell receptor beta chains from one sample in a study of T cell changes during pregnancy in multiple sclerosis. The method was immunoSEQ multiplex PCR; TCRdb's version includes in-frame clones alone and lacks a portion of them. The sample contains tens of thousands of clones, nearly 95% of which appear only once. Source: peripheral blood, taken in the first trimester of pregnancy. The receptors derive from a female donor with multiple sclerosis, enrolled in a pregnancy study. CDR3s include the opening cysteine and the closing phenylalanine or tryptophan. Fields, in order: D gene, J gene, V gene, clone size, CDR3 DNA, CDR3 protein. A D gene is named only where the DNA matches it firmly. Clone size appears in some rows only: once, few, many, or a class for an expanded clone.

d_call: -; j_call: TRBJ1-1; v_call: TRBV18; clone_size: -; cdr3_nt: TGTGCCAGCTCACCAGCGGTCATGAACACTGAAGCTTTCTTT; cdr3_aa: CASSPAVMNTEAFF
d_call: -; j_call: TRBJ2-3; v_call: TRBV25-1; clone_size: -; cdr3_nt: TGTGCCAGCAGCCGTTCGGTTAGCACAGATACGCAGTATTTT; cdr3_aa: CASSRSVSTDTQYF
d_call: -; j_call: TRBJ1-2; v_call: TRBV7-9; clone_size: -; cdr3_nt: TGTGCCAGCAGCTCGTACTATGGCTACACCTTC; cdr3_aa: CASSSYYGYTF
d_call: TRBD1; j_call: TRBJ1-2; v_call: TRBV4-3; clone_size: -; cdr3_nt: TGCGCCAGCAGCCAAGATCTACAGGGGGCGCGAGGCTACACCTTC; cdr3_aa: CASSQDLQGARGYTF
d_call: TRBD1; j_call: TRBJ2-2; v_call: TRBV7-6; clone_size: -; cdr3_nt: TGTGCCAGCAGCTTAGTTCACGTGGGGACAGGGAAGTACGGGGAGCTGTTTTTT; cdr3_aa: CASSLVHVGTGKYGELFF
d_call: -; j_call: TRBJ1-6; v_call: TRBV19; clone_size: -; cdr3_nt: TGTGCCACCAATCCCGGCGACTTCCATTCACCCCTCCACTTT; cdr3_aa: CATNPGDFHSPLHF
d_call: -; j_call: TRBJ2-2; v_call: TRBV7-2; clone_size: -; cdr3_nt: TGTGCCAGCAGCCCCAGGGGCCAATTAGGCTCCGGGGAGCTGTTTTTT; cdr3_aa: CASSPRGQLGSGELFF
d_call: -; j_call: TRBJ1-2; v_call: TRBV5-1; clone_size: -; cdr3_nt: TGCGCCAGCAGCTTGGCCGTCAGGGAACGCGGCTACACCTTC; cdr3_aa: CASSLAVRERGYTF
d_call: -; j_call: TRBJ1-4; v_call: TRBV6-1; clone_size: -; cdr3_nt: TGTGCCAGCAGGGCGGAAAGGATTTTTAATGAAAAACTGTTTTTT; cdr3_aa: CASRAERIFNEKLFF
d_call: -; j_call: TRBJ1-2; v_call: TRBV25-1; clone_size: -; cdr3_nt: TGTGCCAGCAGCGGGGGAGGAGACTATGGCTACACCTTC; cdr3_aa: CASSGGGDYGYTF
d_call: TRBD1; j_call: TRBJ2-1; v_call: TRBV25-1; clone_size: -; cdr3_nt: TGTGCCAGCAGTGGGACAGGGGAGGACAATGAGCAGTTCTTC; cdr3_aa: CASSGTGEDNEQFF
d_call: -; j_call: TRBJ1-4; v_call: TRBV7-2; clone_size: -; cdr3_nt: TGTGCCAGCAGCACGCAGGGGATGGCTAATGAAAAACTGTTTTTT; cdr3_aa: CASSTQGMANEKLFF
d_call: TRBD1; j_call: TRBJ1-2; v_call: TRBV30; clone_size: -; cdr3_nt: TGTGCCTGGGTCTCGACAGGGAGCGGCTACACCTTC; cdr3_aa: CAWVSTGSGYTF
d_call: TRBD1; j_call: TRBJ1-6; v_call: TRBV10-3; clone_size: -; cdr3_nt: TGTGCCATCAGTGTATCGACAGGGGAAAGTTCACCCCTCCACTTT; cdr3_aa: CAISVSTGESSPLHF
d_call: -; j_call: TRBJ2-7; v_call: TRBV5-5; clone_size: -; cdr3_nt: TGTGCCAGCAGCCCCGAGTCCGGGACATTCTACGAGCAGTACTTC; cdr3_aa: CASSPESGTFYEQYF
d_call: TRBD2; j_call: TRBJ2-7; v_call: TRBV5-4; clone_size: -; cdr3_nt: TGTGCCAGCAGCGCCCCGGGACTAGTGTACGAGCAGTACTTC; cdr3_aa: CASSAPGLVYEQYF
d_call: TRBD2; j_call: TRBJ2-1; v_call: TRBV19; clone_size: -; cdr3_nt: TGTGCCAGTAGTATTCCCCTCCTAGCGGGGGGGCGTCACAATGAGCAGTTCTTC; cdr3_aa: CASSIPLLAGGRHNEQFF
d_call: -; j_call: TRBJ1-6; v_call: TRBV6-1; clone_size: -; cdr3_nt: TGTGCCAGCGGCCGCCAACCTGGTAATTCACCCCTCCACTTT; cdr3_aa: CASGRQPGNSPLHF
d_call: -; j_call: TRBJ1-1; v_call: TRBV5-5; clone_size: -; cdr3_nt: TGTGCCAGCAGCTTGGGGTCGGGCACTGAAGCTTTCTTT; cdr3_aa: CASSLGSGTEAFF
d_call: TRBD1; j_call: TRBJ1-1; v_call: TRBV5-6; clone_size: -; cdr3_nt: TGTGCCAGCAGCGCCTTCCGGGACAGGGAGACTGGGGCTTTCTTT; cdr3_aa: CASSAFRDRETGAFF
d_call: -; j_call: TRBJ2-7; v_call: TRBV12-2; clone_size: -; cdr3_nt: TGTGCAAGTCGCTCCAGTCCGGGAACAGGGGGGACCTACGAGCAGTACTTC; cdr3_aa: CASRSSPGTGGTYEQYF
d_call: -; j_call: TRBJ1-1; v_call: TRBV18; clone_size: -; cdr3_nt: TGTGCCAGCTCACCCCGGGAGGTGGACACTGAAGCTTTCTTT; cdr3_aa: CASSPREVDTEAFF
d_call: TRBD1; j_call: TRBJ1-1; v_call: TRBV19; clone_size: -; cdr3_nt: TGTGCCAGTAGTATGAATGACAGGGGAGGATCTGAAGCTTTCTTT; cdr3_aa: CASSMNDRGGSEAFF
d_call: TRBD1; j_call: TRBJ1-1; v_call: TRBV6-5; clone_size: -; cdr3_nt: TGTGCCAGCAGCCGGGACAGTAACACTGAAGCTTTCTTT; cdr3_aa: CASSRDSNTEAFF
d_call: -; j_call: TRBJ1-1; v_call: TRBV6-5; clone_size: -; cdr3_nt: TGTGCCAGCCGCCCGACAGGTTCACCCGAGGCTTTCTTT; cdr3_aa: CASRPTGSPEAFF
d_call: TRBD1; j_call: TRBJ2-3; v_call: TRBV7-2; clone_size: -; cdr3_nt: TGTGCCAGCAGCTTACAAGGACAGGGTGAGGATACGCAGTATTTT; cdr3_aa: CASSLQGQGEDTQYF
d_call: -; j_call: TRBJ2-6; v_call: TRBV19; clone_size: -; cdr3_nt: TGTGCCAGTAGTATAAGAGGGGGAGTCTCTGGGGCCAACGTCCTGACTTTC; cdr3_aa: CASSIRGGVSGANVLTF
d_call: -; j_call: TRBJ2-1; v_call: TRBV11-3; clone_size: -; cdr3_nt: TGTGCCAGCAGCCTCTACCGAAACAATGAGCAGTTCTTC; cdr3_aa: CASSLYRNNEQFF
d_call: -; j_call: TRBJ2-3; v_call: TRBV4-1; clone_size: once; cdr3_nt: TGCGCCAGCAGCCAACAGGGGACGGGGACAGATACGCAGTATTTT; cdr3_aa: CASSQQGTGTDTQYF